The T cell receptor (beta chain) under discussion was sequenced for a study of blood T cell repertoires in COVID-19. V was trimmed by 3 bases and J by 7 bases, leaving 12 bases between them. In germline, CDR1 is SNHLY, CDR2 FYNNEI. The CDR3 has 13 residues. Using immunoSEQ multiplex PCR, the repertoire was profiled, and TCRdb retains in-frame clones only, with some absent. Of approximately 280,000 clones listed, 90% are singletons. The V call is TRBV2, the J call TRBJ1-2, with D perhaps TRBD1 (5 bases). Sequencing used PBMCs or T cells enriched from blood (not recorded which). The receptor comes from a woman in her late teens or twenties with acute COVID-19. In DNA, the CDR3 is TGTGCCAGCAGTGATTTTAGCGGGGGTGGCTACACCTTC. Its protein product is CASSDFSGGGYTF. Complete variable domain (other parts from reference TRBV2 and TRBJ1-2): EPEVTQTPSHQVTQMGQEVILRCVPISNHLYFYWYRQILGQKVEFLVSFYNNEISEKSEIFDDQFSVERPDGSNFTLKIRSTKLEDSAMYFCASSDFSGGGYTFGSGTRLTVV.